The sequence of this TCR beta chain was determined in a study of T cells in Graves' hyperthyroidism and ophthalmopathy. Diagnostic decisions used clinical symptoms, serum thyroxine and TRAb, thyroid ultrasound and orbital computed tomography. The authors obtained PBMCs from around 10 ml of fresh peripheral blood. In germline, CDR1 is LNHNV, CDR2 YYDKDF (reference sequence). The CDR3 covers 14 residues. V lost 0 bases and J lost 7, with 9 bases in between. The TCR beta CDR3 regions underwent amplification using RNA transcripts as the source. HTBI primers drove first-round RT-PCR of the TCR CDR3. TCRdb ran MiXCR on the multiplex PCR reads and lists one entry per CDR3 protein. The data contain more than 450,000 distinct CDR3 sequences, 20% of them singletons.

The sequenced sample consisted of blood. The genes are TRBV15 and TRBJ1-4, with no clear D. This sequence originates from a man aged 35 to 55 with Graves' ophthalmopathy. The CDR3 sequence is CATSRDRTSEKLFF. CDR3 nucleotide sequence: TGTGCCACCAGCAGAGATCGGACGTCTGAAAAACTGTTTTTT.